One sample yielded the 10 T cell receptor beta chains listed below, sequenced in a study of circulating CD8 cells and anti-PD-1 response in melanoma. Sorting of live CD3+CD8+TCRalphabeta+ cells by PD-1 and/or TIGIT gave four subsets. Each library started from 15 ng of total RNA using the QIAseq Immune Repertoire TCR panel. Each CDR3 protein is one row after TCRdb ran MiXCR on the reads. This sample yields approximately 1,100 distinct CDR3 sequences, of which 6.2% are seen a single time; 9.5% to 14% belongs to the top ten. This specimen consisted of CD8+ T cells from PBMCs, obtained at baseline or after one month of anti-PD-1 therapy (not recorded which). These receptors originate from a human donor with melanoma.

This clonotype appeared a few times. One end of the junction is discordant with germline, which a read error may explain. V usage is TRBV2 and J usage is TRBJ1-5, with D unresolved. The germline CDR1 and CDR2 sequences are SNHLY and FYNNEI. The CDR3 length is 16 residues. The CDR3 region has the DNA TGTGCCAGCAGTGAAATGGGTCGACTTAGCAATCAGCTCCAGCATTTT. This encodes CASSEMGRLSNQLQHF.

The table lists this clonotype with a few counts. J is TRBJ2-1 and V is TRBV19, with D tentatively TRBD2 (6 bases). V shed 8 bases and J shed 2 bases, with 16 bases lying between them. From germline, CDR1 is LNHDA and CDR2 SQIVND (reference sequence). CDR3 size: 15 residues. CDR3 region: CASGFAGMAYNEQFF. DNA of the CDR3: TGTGCCAGTGGCTTTGCGGGGATGGCCTACAATGAGCAGTTCTTC.

By proportion, this clonotype is medium-sized (0.01 to 0.1%). The rearrangement joins TRBV29-1 to TRBJ2-1; the D is unclear. The V gene lost 7 bases and the J gene lost 5 bases, with 12 bases spanning the gap. The V gene's germline CDR1 is SQVTM and CDR2 ANQGSEA. The CDR3 contains 12 residues. The CDR3 DNA reads TGCAGCGGGATCGACGAAAACAATGAGCAGTTCTTC. It codes for CSGIDENNEQFF.

Relative to its sample, this clonotype is medium-sized. At one of its ends the junction is not consistent with the germline gene, which may arise from a read error. In DNA form, the CDR3 reads TGTGCCAGCAATCCAACCTCGACAGGACCCGGCCTCTTC. This translates into CASNPTSTGPGLF. This chain joins TRBV27 and TRBJ2-1; tentatively, D is TRBD1 (6 bases). The CDR3 sequence is 13 residues long. The V gene's germline CDR1 is MNHEY and CDR2 SMNVEV (reference sequence).

This clonotype is termed large. The chain couples TRBV5-4 to TRBJ2-5; D perhaps matches TRBD2 (6 bases). This CDR3 has 15 residues. The V end lost 4 bases, the J end lost 1 base, and 14 bases lay between the germline ends. Per the germline V gene, CDR1 is SGHNT and CDR2 is YYREEE (reference sequence). In DNA form, the CDR3 reads TGTGCCAGCAGCCCACCCGGGGGAATCCAAGAGACCCAGTACTTC. Translation: CASSPPGGIQETQYF. Drawing the rest from reference TRBV5-4 and TRBJ2-5, the complete variable domain is ETGVTQSPTHLIKTRGQQVTLRCSSQSGHNTVSWYQQALGQGPQFIFQYYREEENGRGNFPPRFSGLQFPNYSSELNVNALELDDSALYLCASSPPGGIQETQYFGPGTRLLVL.

Only a few counts were recorded for this clonotype. This sequence joins TRBV20-1 and TRBJ2-7; 8 bases fit TRBD2. With V trimmed by 5 bases and J by 3 bases, 12 bases remained unmatched. CDR3 length equals 15 residues. Germline V gene lookup returns CDR1 DFQATT and CDR2 SNEGSKA (reference sequence). CDR3 protein: CSAGPRASGFYEQYF. The CDR3 coding sequence is TGCAGTGCTGGACCCAGGGCTAGCGGGTTCTACGAGCAGTACTTC.

By share of the sample, this clonotype is large. This chain uses TRBV19 with TRBJ2-3, with D uncertain. V was pared by 3 bases and J by 4 bases, with 11 bases between. CDR1 LNHDA and CDR2 SQIVND come from the germline V gene (reference sequence). The CDR3 extends over 14 amino acids. The CDR3 is CASSIGLVPDTQYF. The CDR3 bases are TGTGCCAGTAGTATTGGCCTAGTTCCAGATACGCAGTATTTT.

This clonotype qualifies as large. The rearrangement joins TRBV28 to TRBJ1-1, with 9 bases identical to TRBD1. CDR3 length equals 15 residues. CDR1 and CDR2 (germline): MDHEN, SYDVKM. J was trimmed by 3 bases and V by 5 bases; bases with no gene match: 7. CDR3 sequence (DNA): TGTGCCAGCAGTGATACCGGGACAGGGTACACTGAAGCTTTCTTT. Translating gives CASSDTGTGYTEAFF.

Judged by abundance, this clonotype is medium-sized. The chain has TRBV7-9 and TRBJ2-7, with TRBD2 matching over 10 bases. The germline gives CDR1 SEHNR, CDR2 FQNEAQ (reference sequence). The ends lost 5 bases at V and 5 bases at J; junction bases unmatched: 9. CDR3 size: 15 residues. This CDR3 reads CASSPASGGVDEQYF. The CDR3 coding sequence is TGTGCCAGCAGCCCGGCGAGCGGGGGGGTGGACGAGCAGTACTTC. The full variable domain, in which reference TRBV7-9 and TRBJ2-7 provide the parts outside the CDR3, is DTGVSQNPRHKITKRGQNVTFRCDPISEHNRLYWYRQTLGQGPEFLTYFQNEAQLEKSRLLSDRFSAERPKGSFSTLEIQRTEQGDSAMYLCASSPASGGVDEQYFGPGTRLTVT.

By share of the sample, this clonotype is large (0.1 to 1%). The rearrangement joins TRBV7-8 to TRBJ2-3; 10 positions match TRBD2. The CDR3 has 16 amino acids. The junction had 6 bases not matched to a gene; V was cut back by 4 bases and J by 2 bases. CDR1 is SGHVS and CDR2 is FQNEAQ in the germline V gene. CDR3 residues: CASSSALAGATDTQYF. The DNA of the CDR3 is TGTGCCAGCAGCTCGGCCCTAGCGGGGGCCACAGATACGCAGTATTTT.